Given below is one TCR beta chain in context. This sample was taken from a study of CD8 T cells in ankylosing spondylitis. TCRdb independently ran MiXCR on the 5' RACE reads; one entry per CDR3 protein. The data show around 150,000 distinct CDR3 sequences, with under 14% seen just once and 29% held by the top ten. The germline V gene encodes CDR1 SGHTA and CDR2 FQGNSA. CDR3 length: 15 amino acids. V dropped 5 bases and J dropped 5 bases, with 18 bases sitting between them. The chain links TRBV7-2 to TRBJ2-5, with D possibly TRBD2 on 5 matching bases. Source material: blood, either unsorted or a sorted T cell fraction (not recorded which). The sequence came from a male donor with ankylosing spondylitis or in good health (not recorded which). This CDR3 is CASSKGGGVTETQYF. CDR3 DNA sequence: TGTGCCAGCAGCAAGGGCGGAGGCGTTACGGAGACCCAGTACTTC.